The rows below give T cell receptor beta chains drawn from one sample of a study of Graves' ophthalmopathy and Graves' hyperthyroidism. Using its own MiXCR run on the multiplex PCR reads, TCRdb lists one record per CDR3 protein. The table records hundreds of thousands of distinct CDR3 sequences, less than 55% of them present only once. The sequencing sample was made of peripheral blood. These receptors were taken from an adult man with Graves' ophthalmopathy. Both conserved end residues are part of each CDR3. Each record gives: D gene, V gene, clone size, J gene, CDR3 DNA, CDR3 protein. A D gene is named only where the DNA matches it firmly. Clone size is given for some rows only: seen once, a few or many times, or a class if the clone is expanded.

D: -; V: TRBV6-1; size: few; J: TRBJ2-5; DNA: TGTGCCAGCAGGGACAACCCACGGACCCAGTACTTC; CDR3: CASRDNPRTQYF
D: -; V: TRBV2; size: few; J: TRBJ1-1; DNA: TGTGCCAGCAGTGAAGAACAGAACACTGAAGCTTTCTTT; CDR3: CASSEEQNTEAFF
D: -; V: TRBV7-9; size: -; J: TRBJ1-4; DNA: TGTGCCAGCAGCCTCGCCCGGACGGGTAATGAAAAACTGTTTTTT; CDR3: CASSLARTGNEKLFF
D: TRBD2; V: TRBV6-5; size: few; J: TRBJ2-5; DNA: TGTGCCAGCAGTGAGGGGAGGGCTTTGGAGACCCAGTACTTC; CDR3: CASSEGRALETQYF
D: -; V: TRBV10-3; size: -; J: TRBJ1-1; DNA: TGTGCCATCAGTGCGGGACTCGGTCAGGGCGCTGAAGCTTTCTTT; CDR3: CAISAGLGQGAEAFF
D: -; V: TRBV2; size: -; J: TRBJ2-2; DNA: TGTGCCAGCAGTGATGGTAGCGGAGGCACCGGGGAGCTGTTTTTT; CDR3: CASSDGSGGTGELFF
D: TRBD1; V: TRBV20-1; size: -; J: TRBJ1-5; DNA: TGCAGTGCTAGACGGGACAGGAATTACAATCAGCCCCAGCATTTT; CDR3: CSARRDRNYNQPQHF
D: -; V: TRBV24-1; size: many; J: TRBJ1-2; DNA: TGTGCCACCAGTGAAGGGAGCAACTATGGCTACACCTTC; CDR3: CATSEGSNYGYTF
D: -; V: TRBV10-3; size: -; J: TRBJ1-3; DNA: TGTGCCATCAGTGTGCAGGGTTTCGGAAACACCATATATTTT; CDR3: CAISVQGFGNTIYF
D: -; V: TRBV20-1; size: -; J: TRBJ2-5; DNA: TGCAGTGCTAGGTGGGTCGGGGAGACCCAGTACTTC; CDR3: CSARWVGETQYF
D: -; V: TRBV5-5; size: -; J: TRBJ1-1; DNA: TGTGCCAGCAGCTTGGAGGGTGCGAACACTGAAGCTTTCTTT; CDR3: CASSLEGANTEAFF
D: -; V: TRBV7-9; size: -; J: TRBJ1-3; DNA: TGTGCCAGCAGCTCCCTAGTTATGAGAAACACCATATATTTT; CDR3: CASSSLVMRNTIYF
D: -; V: TRBV5-8; size: -; J: TRBJ2-7; DNA: TGTGCCAGCAGCTTACCCGAGGGGGACGAGCAGTACTTC; CDR3: CASSLPEGDEQYF
D: -; V: TRBV20-1; size: few; J: TRBJ2-5; DNA: TGCAGTGCTAGGCTTCGGACTCAAGAGACCCAGTACTTC; CDR3: CSARLRTQETQYF
D: TRBD1; V: TRBV12-3/TRBV12-4; size: -; J: TRBJ2-5; DNA: TGTGCCAGCTCACCAAACAGGGGACAGGAGACCCAGTACTTC; CDR3: CASSPNRGQETQYF
D: -; V: TRBV7-8; size: few; J: TRBJ2-2; DNA: TGTGCCAGCAGCGGCGCGACTAGGGCGAGCGGGGAGCTGTTTTTT; CDR3: CASSGATRASGELFF
D: -; V: TRBV3-1; size: -; J: TRBJ1-5; DNA: TGTGCCAGCAGCCGGAGCTATGATCAGCCCCAGCATTTT; CDR3: CASSRSYDQPQHF
D: TRBD1; V: TRBV29-1; size: few; J: TRBJ1-2; DNA: TGCAGCGCCGCGACAGGGGATGTCTCTGGCTACACCTTC; CDR3: CSAATGDVSGYTF
D: -; V: TRBV7-6; size: -; J: TRBJ2-7; DNA: TGTGCCAGCAGCTTGACAATCCACGAGCAGTACTTC; CDR3: CASSLTIHEQYF
D: TRBD1; V: TRBV7-3; size: few; J: TRBJ2-2; DNA: TGTGCCAGCAGCTACGGGACAGTCCAGAACACCGGGGAGCTGTTTTTT; CDR3: CASSYGTVQNTGELFF
D: -; V: TRBV11-2; size: -; J: TRBJ2-5; DNA: TGTGCCAGCAGCTCCGAGGAGGGGGGGACCCAGTACTTC; CDR3: CASSSEEGGTQYF
D: -; V: TRBV25-1; size: few; J: TRBJ1-6; DNA: TGTGCCAGCAGGGGGGGAGGGAACCATTCACCCCTCCACTTT; CDR3: CASRGGGNHSPLHF
D: -; V: TRBV29-1; size: many; J: TRBJ2-7; DNA: TGCAGCGTTGATGTGGGGGTCGGAAGCGAGCAGTACTTC; CDR3: CSVDVGVGSEQYF
D: -; V: TRBV29-1; size: -; J: TRBJ1-5; DNA: TGCAGCGTTGTACCCGGGGGGCGCAATCAGCCCCAGCATTTT; CDR3: CSVVPGGRNQPQHF
D: -; V: TRBV11-2; size: few; J: TRBJ2-2; DNA: TGTGCCAGCAGCCAAGGGGGGGCGAACACCGGGGAGCTGTTTTTT; CDR3: CASSQGGANTGELFF
D: -; V: TRBV7-8; size: many; J: TRBJ1-1; DNA: TGTGCCAGCAGCTTCGAAGGGAGGAACACTGAAGCTTTCTTT; CDR3: CASSFEGRNTEAFF
D: -; V: TRBV12-3/TRBV12-4; size: -; J: TRBJ2-5; DNA: TGTGCCAGCAGTTTAGGGCCGGCGGAGACCCAGTACTTC; CDR3: CASSLGPAETQYF
D: -; V: TRBV6-5; size: -; J: TRBJ1-4; DNA: TGTGCCAGCAGGGGACCAGGGGACGCAGCTAATGAAAAACTGTTTTTT; CDR3: CASRGPGDAANEKLFF
D: -; V: TRBV20-1; size: -; J: TRBJ2-7; DNA: TGCAGTGCTACCAGTTTAGGTTCCTCCTACGAGCAGTACTTC; CDR3: CSATSLGSSYEQYF
D: -; V: TRBV5-4; size: -; J: TRBJ1-6; DNA: TGTGCCAGCAGACCCGGACCTTCTCCGTTCGAGGATTCACCCCTCCACTTT; CDR3: CASRPGPSPFEDSPLHF
D: TRBD1; V: TRBV7-3; size: -; J: TRBJ1-4; DNA: TGTGCCAGCAGCCAAGCAGGGGGCGCGGATGAAAAACTGTTTTTT; CDR3: CASSQAGGADEKLFF
D: -; V: TRBV7-9; size: -; J: TRBJ1-1; DNA: TGTGCCAGCAGCCCGGATGCTGCGACTCTGGACACTGAGGCTTTCTTT; CDR3: CASSPDAATLDTEAFF
D: -; V: TRBV24-1; size: -; J: TRBJ2-5; DNA: TGTGCCACCGGCCAGAAGTTCCAAGAGACCCAGTACTTC; CDR3: CATGQKFQETQYF
D: -; V: TRBV7-2; size: -; J: TRBJ1-3; DNA: TGTGCCAGCAGCTCCGACAGCTACTCTGGAAACACCATATATTTT; CDR3: CASSSDSYSGNTIYF
D: -; V: TRBV6-5; size: -; J: TRBJ1-1; DNA: TGTGCCAGCAGGCAATTTGTTGGACGGAGTAACACTGAAGCTTTCTTT; CDR3: CASRQFVGRSNTEAFF
D: -; V: TRBV2; size: -; J: TRBJ2-5; DNA: TGTGCCAGCAGTGAAGCTTCACCCAATGGGGGAGGACAAGAGACCCAGTACTTC; CDR3: CASSEASPNGGGQETQYF
D: -; V: TRBV9; size: -; J: TRBJ1-5; DNA: TGTGCCAGCAGCGTAGAAGGGGCCGGCAATCAGCCCCAGCATTTT; CDR3: CASSVEGAGNQPQHF
D: TRBD1; V: TRBV19; size: -; J: TRBJ2-7; DNA: TGTGCCAGTAGTATGCAGGACAGGCCATCCTACGAGCAGTACTTC; CDR3: CASSMQDRPSYEQYF
D: TRBD2; V: TRBV19; size: -; J: TRBJ2-5; DNA: TGTGCCAGTAGTATTATCGGGAGGGCCGAAGAGACCCAGTACTTC; CDR3: CASSIIGRAEETQYF
D: TRBD1; V: TRBV7-8; size: many; J: TRBJ1-2; DNA: TGTGCCAGCAGCAAGTTTCCGGACAGGGGAGCAACTGGAGGCTACACCTTC; CDR3: CASSKFPDRGATGGYTF
D: -; V: TRBV5-1; size: -; J: TRBJ1-1; DNA: TGCGCCAGCAGCTTGGACAGTGAAGCTTTCTTT; CDR3: CASSLDSEAFF
D: -; V: TRBV29-1; size: -; J: TRBJ2-7; DNA: TGCAGCGGCTTGAGCGGCTCCGAGCAGTACTTC; CDR3: CSGLSGSEQYF
D: -; V: TRBV7-9; size: -; J: TRBJ2-5; DNA: TGTGCCAGCAGCTTAGGGGACGGTGGCGGGGAGACCCAGTACTTC; CDR3: CASSLGDGGGETQYF
D: TRBD2; V: TRBV29-1; size: -; J: TRBJ2-3; DNA: TGCAGCGTTGGACTAGCGAGCACAGATACGCAGTATTTT; CDR3: CSVGLASTDTQYF
D: -; V: TRBV9; size: few; J: TRBJ1-6; DNA: TGTGCCAGCAGCTTGGTAGAGAATTCACCCCTCCACTTT; CDR3: CASSLVENSPLHF
D: -; V: TRBV5-1; size: -; J: TRBJ2-7; DNA: TGCGCCAGCAGCTTGTTCGGCAGGACCGAGGGTTACGAGCAGTACTTC; CDR3: CASSLFGRTEGYEQYF
D: -; V: TRBV7-9; size: few; J: TRBJ2-5; DNA: TGTGCCAGCAGCTTAGTTTCCCAAGAGGAGACCCAGTACTTC; CDR3: CASSLVSQEETQYF
D: TRBD1; V: TRBV10-3; size: -; J: TRBJ1-1; DNA: TGTGCCATCACCGGGACAGGGGGCTTGGGGAACACTGAAGCTTTCTTT; CDR3: CAITGTGGLGNTEAFF
D: -; V: TRBV20-1; size: -; J: TRBJ1-5; DNA: TGCAGTGCAGGCGGTCATAGCAATCAGCCCCAGCATTTT; CDR3: CSAGGHSNQPQHF
D: TRBD1; V: TRBV29-1; size: few; J: TRBJ2-5; DNA: TGCAGCGCCCTCAGTCGACAGGGGCTCCAAGAGACCCAGTACTTC; CDR3: CSALSRQGLQETQYF
D: -; V: TRBV5-1; size: few; J: TRBJ1-2; DNA: TGCGCCAGCAGCTTAGGGCAGATTGACTATGGCTACACCTTC; CDR3: CASSLGQIDYGYTF
D: TRBD1; V: TRBV20-1; size: -; J: TRBJ2-7; DNA: TGCAGTGCTAGAGGCCGCAGGGGGCTTAGCTCCTACGAGCAGTACTTC; CDR3: CSARGRRGLSSYEQYF
D: TRBD2; V: TRBV20-1; size: few; J: TRBJ2-2; DNA: TGCAGTGCTAGGGACGGGACTAGCGGGACCACCGGGGAGCTGTTTTTT; CDR3: CSARDGTSGTTGELFF
D: -; V: TRBV7-3; size: few; J: TRBJ2-5; DNA: TGTGCCAGCAGCTTAGCGGGGGTGACACAGGGGGGTCGGGTGGCCCAGTACTTC; CDR3: CASSLAGVTQGGRVAQYF
D: -; V: TRBV10-3; size: -; J: TRBJ2-7; DNA: TGTGCCAGCAGTTACTCGTCTAGCGCCTCCTACGAGCAGTACTTC; CDR3: CASSYSSSASYEQYF
D: TRBD1; V: TRBV12-3/TRBV12-4; size: -; J: TRBJ1-5; DNA: TGTGCCAGCAGGGCCGGGACAGACCTTAGGACCCAGCATTTT; CDR3: CASRAGTDLRTQHF
D: TRBD1; V: TRBV5-1; size: once; J: TRBJ2-7; DNA: TGCGCCAGCAGCTCGGACAGGGTGGTTGGCGAGCAGTACTTC; CDR3: CASSSDRVVGEQYF
D: -; V: TRBV7-2; size: few; J: TRBJ2-5; DNA: TGTGCCAGCAGCGCCCTCGGCAACCGTGGGGAGACCCAGTACTTC; CDR3: CASSALGNRGETQYF
D: TRBD1; V: TRBV7-2; size: -; J: TRBJ2-7; DNA: TGTGCCAGCAACAGACAGGGGGCGGGCGAGCAGTACTTC; CDR3: CASNRQGAGEQYF
D: -; V: TRBV29-1; size: few; J: TRBJ1-2; DNA: TGCAGCGTTGGGTCAGGGGTTGATGGCTACACCTTC; CDR3: CSVGSGVDGYTF